This TCR beta chain derives from a study of T cell responses to AZD1222 COVID-19 vaccine. Notes on the study in general: Only five or six individuals given AZD1222 were seropositive at baseline. Nearly half of spike-specific TCRs reportedly go after variant regions that carry no mutations.

Libraries were prepared by immunoSEQ multiplex PCR; TCRdb keeps only in-frame clonotypes and omits some of them. The data show 110,000 or so clones, 70% to 90% seen once. With respect to this clone: Its antigen is undetermined.

The CDR3 spans 13 residues. The V end lost 6 bases, the J end lost 0 bases, and 10 bases lay between the germline ends. The V gene's germline CDR1 is SGHNT and CDR2 YYREEE (reference sequence). This sequence joins TRBV5-4 and TRBJ2-7; the D call may be TRBD1 or TRBD2 (6 bases each). Sequencing was performed on peripheral blood, taken 28 days after the second AZD1222 dose. This TCR derives from an adult who received the AZD1222 COVID-19 vaccine. The DNA for the CDR3 is TGTGCCAGCAAAAAGGGGGGCTCCTACGAGCAGTACTTC. This sequence encodes CASKKGGSYEQYF. Based on the CDR3 plus reference TRBV5-4 and TRBJ2-7, the full variable domain is ETGVTQSPTHLIKTRGQQVTLRCSSQSGHNTVSWYQQALGQGPQFIFQYYREEENGRGNFPPRFSGLQFPNYSSELNVNALELDDSALYLCASKKGGSYEQYFGPGTRLTVT.